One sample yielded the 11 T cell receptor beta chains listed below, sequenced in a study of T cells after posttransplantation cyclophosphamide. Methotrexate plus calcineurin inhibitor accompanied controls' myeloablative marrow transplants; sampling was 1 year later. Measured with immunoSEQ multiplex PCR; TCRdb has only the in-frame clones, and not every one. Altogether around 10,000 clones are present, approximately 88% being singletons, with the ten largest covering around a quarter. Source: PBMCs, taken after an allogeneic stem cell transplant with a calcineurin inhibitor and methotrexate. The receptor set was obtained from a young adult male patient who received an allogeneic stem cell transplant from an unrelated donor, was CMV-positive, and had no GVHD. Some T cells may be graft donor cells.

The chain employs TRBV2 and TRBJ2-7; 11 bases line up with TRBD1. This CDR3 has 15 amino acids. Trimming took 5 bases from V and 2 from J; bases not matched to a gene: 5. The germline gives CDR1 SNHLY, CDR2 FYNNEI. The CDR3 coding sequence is TGTGCCAGCAGTTACAGGGGACAGGGGGCCTACGAGCAGTACGTC. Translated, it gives CASSYRGQGAYEQYV.

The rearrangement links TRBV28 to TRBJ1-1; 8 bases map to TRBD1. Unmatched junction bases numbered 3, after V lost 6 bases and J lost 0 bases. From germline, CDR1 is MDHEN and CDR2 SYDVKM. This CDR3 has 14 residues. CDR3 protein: CASSWTGLNTEAFF. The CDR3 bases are TGTGCCAGCAGCTGGACAGGGTTGAACACTGAAGCTTTCTTT.

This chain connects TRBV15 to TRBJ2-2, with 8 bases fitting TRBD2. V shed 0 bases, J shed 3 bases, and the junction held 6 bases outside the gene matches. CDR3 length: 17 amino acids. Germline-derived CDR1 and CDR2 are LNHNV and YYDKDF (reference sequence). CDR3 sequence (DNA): TGTGCCACCAGCAGAGATCCCGCTAGCGGGTACACCGGGGAGCTGTTTTTT. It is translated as CATSRDPASGYTGELFF.

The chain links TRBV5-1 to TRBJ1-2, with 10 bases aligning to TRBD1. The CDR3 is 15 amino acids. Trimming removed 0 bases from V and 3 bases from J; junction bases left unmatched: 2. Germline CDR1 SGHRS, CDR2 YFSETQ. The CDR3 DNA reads TGCGCCAGCAGCTTGGCCGGGACAGGGGACTATGGCTACACCTTC. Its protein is CASSLAGTGDYGYTF. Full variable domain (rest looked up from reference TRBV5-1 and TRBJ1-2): KAGVTQTPRYLIKTRGQQVTLSCSPISGHRSVSWYQQTPGQGLQFLFEYFSETQRNKGNFPGRFSGRQFSNSRSEMNVSTLELGDSALYLCASSLAGTGDYGYTFGSGTRLTVV.

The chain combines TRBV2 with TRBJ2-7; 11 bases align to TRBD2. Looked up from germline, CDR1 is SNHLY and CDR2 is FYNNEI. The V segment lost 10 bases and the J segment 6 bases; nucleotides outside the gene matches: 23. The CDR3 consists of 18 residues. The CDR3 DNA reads TGTGCCATATCTAAACGACTAGCGGGGCGACATCTGGCTTTCGAGCAGTACTTC. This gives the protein CAISKRLAGRHLAFEQYF.

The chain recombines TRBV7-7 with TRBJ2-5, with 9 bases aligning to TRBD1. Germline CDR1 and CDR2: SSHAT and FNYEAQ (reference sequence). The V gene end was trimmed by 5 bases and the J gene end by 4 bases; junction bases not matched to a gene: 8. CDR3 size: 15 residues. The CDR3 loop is CASSPPGQGRETQYF. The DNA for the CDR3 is TGTGCCAGCAGCCCTCCCGGACAGGGGAGAGAGACCCAGTACTTC.

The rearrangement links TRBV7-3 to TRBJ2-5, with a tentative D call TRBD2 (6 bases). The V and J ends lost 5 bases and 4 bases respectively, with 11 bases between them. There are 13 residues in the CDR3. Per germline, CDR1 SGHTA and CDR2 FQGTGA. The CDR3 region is CASSARDLETQYF. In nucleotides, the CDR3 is TGTGCCAGCAGCGCCCGGGACTTAGAGACCCAGTACTTC.

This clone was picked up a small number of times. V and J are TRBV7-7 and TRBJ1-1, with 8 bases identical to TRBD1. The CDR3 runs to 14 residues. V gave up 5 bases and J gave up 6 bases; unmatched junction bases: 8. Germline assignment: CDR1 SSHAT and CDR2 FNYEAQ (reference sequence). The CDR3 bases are TGTGCCAGCAGCCCAGGGGGGACAGGTGCTGAAGCTTTCTTT. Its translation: CASSPGGTGAEAFF.

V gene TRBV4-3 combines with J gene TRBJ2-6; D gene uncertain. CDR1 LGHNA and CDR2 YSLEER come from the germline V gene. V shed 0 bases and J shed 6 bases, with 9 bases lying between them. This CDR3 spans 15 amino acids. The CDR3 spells CASSQDPQLANVLTF. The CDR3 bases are TGCGCCAGCAGCCAAGATCCCCAGTTGGCCAACGTCCTGACTTTC.

The CDR3 sequence is CASSPSGPKNIQYF. In DNA, the CDR3 is TGTGCCAGCAGCCCCTCAGGCCCCAAAAACATTCAGTACTTC. The chain carries TRBV27 and TRBJ2-4; no reliable D call. CDR3 length: 14 amino acids. Trimming pared 6 bases from V and 2 bases from J, leaving 11 bases between. Germline V gene sequence: CDR1 MNHEY, CDR2 SMNVEV (reference sequence).

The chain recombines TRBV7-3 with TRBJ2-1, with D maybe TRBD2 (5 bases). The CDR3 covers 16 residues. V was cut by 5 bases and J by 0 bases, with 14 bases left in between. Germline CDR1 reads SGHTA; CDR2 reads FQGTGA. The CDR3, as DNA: TGTGCCAGCAGCCACTCAGGAGGAAGCTCCTACAATGAGCAGTTCTTC. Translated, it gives CASSHSGGSSYNEQFF.